Below, one TCR beta chain is given with its context. What antigen it recognizes has not been identified. Nothing much larger sits one base from this clone, and base qualities are not available. The data are from a study of T cell responses to AZD1222 COVID-19 vaccine (dated by TCRdb to about 2021). Turning to the overall study: AZD1222 recipients whose second dose came at about 4 weeks and those whose second dose came at about 12 weeks were combined into one group, since spike-specific TCR depth and breadth did not differ between the two schedules. TCR sequencing was performed for 230 to 250 trial participants, of whom around 200 were given two doses of AZD1222 and 26 were given two doses of MenACWY control vaccine. Enrollment into the trials was organized by age into subgroups of 18-55, 56-69 and 70-plus years, and those subgroups contained roughly 140, 27 and 60 TCR-sequenced participants, respectively. Points the paper makes about the study in general: Conclusions about previously exposed vaccinees are limited because only a handful of AZD1222 recipients were SARS-CoV-2 seropositive at baseline. Reportedly, close to half of the unique spike-specific TCRs recognized epitopes lying outside the regions that are mutated in the B.1.351 and B.1.1.7 variants. Most participants were white British and females outnumbered males, and the authors suggested that clonal diversity may have been underestimated. After two AZD1222 doses, spike-specific TCR breadth and depth were significantly higher than at day 0 and than in MenACWY recipients. Vaccine-associated CD4 TCRs spanned the whole spike protein, with dominant responses in regions 160-218 and 743-854. In the small 56-69-year group, the increase in depth fell short of significance, most likely because of low power. Because no day 14 peak-response samples were available, the repertoires could be characterized only after the peak T cell response.

The sample's time point, from its label and the paper: baseline before first vaccination. Samples from vaccinated people were obtained from the UK trials COV001 and COV002, which included a single-blind randomized controlled phase 2/3 trial of AZD1222 (ChAdOx1 nCoV-19) in healthy adults. For TCRbeta chain sequencing, PBMC samples were collected from trial participants at day 0 and at day 28 after the second dose. The CDR3 regions of human TCRbeta chains were analyzed by immunosequencing. The published analysis was carried out like this. TCRs in the repertoires were compared against a reference library of SARS-CoV-2-specific TCRs that had been generated with the MIRA antigen-specificity platform. Breadth was defined as the fraction of unique TCRs that were SARS-CoV-2-associated, and depth was defined as the fraction of total T cells that were SARS-CoV-2-associated. Using the MIRA data, every spike-specific TCR was mapped to the spike region that the TCR reacted to and assigned to either a CD4 or a CD8 class. Log10-transformed breadth and depth values were compared by one-way ANOVA with Sidak's multiple comparisons tests. TCRdb re-hosts the immuneACCESS table, in-frame sequences only. Its copies lack some clones; in the studies checked, an unresolved V gene accounts for under half of them, and the cause for the rest is not known. The DNA was the basis for D and trimming; V, J and clone size are from that table. Within this sample are 150,000 to 200,000 clones, with about 90% of them counted one time only. The biggest ten clones account for approximately 0.49% of the sample.

A distance of 9 bases separates the germline ends of V and J, which lose 1 base and 0 bases respectively. The CDR3 goes from the cysteine to the phenylalanine over 15 residues. The read is trimmed to its CDR3 DNA, 45 bases read in frame from base 1. Based on the germline V gene, the CDR1 and CDR2 sequences are SNHLY and FYNNEI. Recombination joined TRBV2 with TRBJ1-2, with the D gene not clear enough to name. This sample comprised peripheral blood, obtained on day 0 of AZD1222 vaccination. This TCR derives from an adult in good health. This receptor carries the CDR3 CASSEVARANYGYTF. The bases are TGTGCCAGCAGTGAAGTCGCGCGGGCTAACTATGGCTACACCTTC. With all but the CDR3 taken from the reference TRBV2 and TRBJ1-2 genes, the full variable domain is: EPEVTQTPSHQVTQMGQEVILRCVPISNHLYFYWYRQILGQKVEFLVSFYNNEISEKSEIFDDQFSVERPDGSNFTLKIRSTKLEDSAMYFCASSEVARANYGYTFGSGTRLTVV.